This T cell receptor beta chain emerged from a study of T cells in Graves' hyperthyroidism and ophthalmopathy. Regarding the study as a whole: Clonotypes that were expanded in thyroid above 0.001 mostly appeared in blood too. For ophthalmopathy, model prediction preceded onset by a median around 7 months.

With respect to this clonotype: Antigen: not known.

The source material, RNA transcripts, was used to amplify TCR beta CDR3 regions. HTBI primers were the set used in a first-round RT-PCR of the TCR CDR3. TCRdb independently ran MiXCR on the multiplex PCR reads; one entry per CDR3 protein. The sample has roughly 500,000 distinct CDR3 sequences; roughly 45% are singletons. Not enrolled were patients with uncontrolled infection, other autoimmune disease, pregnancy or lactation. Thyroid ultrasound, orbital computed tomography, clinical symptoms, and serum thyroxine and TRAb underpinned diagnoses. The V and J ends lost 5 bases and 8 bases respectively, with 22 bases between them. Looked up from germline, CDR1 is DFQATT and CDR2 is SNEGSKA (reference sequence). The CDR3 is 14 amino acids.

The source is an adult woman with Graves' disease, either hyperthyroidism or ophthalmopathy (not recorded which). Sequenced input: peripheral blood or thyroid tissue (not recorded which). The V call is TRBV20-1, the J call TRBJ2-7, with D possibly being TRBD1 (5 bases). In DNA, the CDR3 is TGCAGTGCTGCAAGGGGTTCCTCGAGGTTGAAGCAGTACTTC. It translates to CSAARGSSRLKQYF.